The 19 T cell receptor beta chains below were found in one sample sequenced in a study of cytomegalovirus exposure and HLA in healthy donors. With 60 Vbeta and 13 Jbeta primers, the PCR was carried out. Clones were sequenced by immunoSEQ multiplex PCR, and TCRdb holds only the in-frame ones, with some missing. The table records 100,000 or so clones, over 70% of them present only once. Sample: PBMCs. These receptors were collected from a man in his fifties in good health and CMV-seronegative.

The chain has TRBV2 and TRBJ2-1; unclear D gene. V lost 8 bases to trimming and J lost 5 bases, with 16 bases between them. Germline lookup yields CDR1 SNHLY and CDR2 FYNNEI. This CDR3 is 14 amino acids long. CDR3: CASEASLAHNEQFF. DNA for the CDR3: TGTGCCAGCGAGGCTTCCTTAGCCCACAATGAGCAGTTCTTC.

This clone was counted only a few times. This chain joins TRBV6-5 and TRBJ1-1, with no clear D. Per germline, CDR1 MNHEY and CDR2 SVGAGI. CDR3 length equals 13 residues. V gave up 0 bases and J gave up 5 bases, with 7 bases separating them. Here the CDR3 DNA reads TGTGCCAGCAGTTACTCGAGGGTTACTGAAGCTTTCTTT. This translates into CASSYSRVTEAFF.

The chain recombines TRBV19 with TRBJ1-2, with 8 bases fitting TRBD1. The CDR3 sequence is 14 residues long. V lost 5 bases to trimming and J lost 6 bases; unmatched junction nucleotides: 8. Per the germline V gene, CDR1 is LNHDA and CDR2 is SQIVND (reference sequence). Here the CDR3 reads CASSPSNRGNGYTF. The DNA of the CDR3 is TGTGCCAGTAGTCCCTCCAACAGGGGGAATGGCTACACCTTC.

The gene calls are TRBV4-2 and TRBJ1-2; possibly TRBD1 for D (6 bases). With 0 bases removed from V and 2 bases from J, the gap between germline ends came to 16 bases. In germline, CDR1 is LGHNA, CDR2 YNFKEQ. CDR3 size: 17 residues. CDR3 loop: CASSQDPTGALNYGYTF. The CDR3 nucleotides are TGTGCCAGCAGCCAAGACCCGACAGGTGCCCTGAACTATGGCTACACCTTC.

J is TRBJ1-1 and V is TRBV6-4; no clear D. This CDR3 comprises 13 residues. Germline V gives CDR1 MRHNA, CDR2 SNTAGT. Deletions cut 3 bases from V and 4 bases from J, with 9 bases between. The CDR3 is CASSELRGTEAFF. The CDR3 DNA is TGTGCCAGCAGTGAGCTTCGGGGCACTGAAGCTTTCTTT.

This clone was observed once. The chain couples TRBV7-9 to TRBJ1-1; D uncertain. The CDR3 runs 12 residues. The V gene's germline CDR1 is SEHNR and CDR2 FQNEAQ (reference sequence). Trimming took 5 bases from V and 12 from J, leaving 16 bases between them. The CDR3 is CASSHSQHRSFF. The CDR3 nucleotides read TGTGCCAGCAGCCATAGTCAGCACAGATCTTTCTTT.

The chain combines TRBV6-1 with TRBJ1-1, with 7 positions matching TRBD1. With 6 bases clipped from V and 4 bases from J, the junction kept 8 bases outside the gene matches. This CDR3 spans 14 amino acids. Germline V gives CDR1 MNHNS, CDR2 SASEGT. As DNA, the CDR3 is TGTGCCAGCAGCGATTACAGGGGCAGCACTGAAGCTTTCTTT. This sequence encodes CASSDYRGSTEAFF.

A few counts support this clone. The CDR3 loop is CASSWGDGWSNEQYF. DNA for the CDR3: TGTGCCAGCAGCTGGGGGGACGGTTGGTCCAACGAGCAGTACTTC. The V call is TRBV11-2, the J call TRBJ2-7; D perhaps matches TRBD2 (6 bases). The CDR3 extends over 15 amino acids. The V gene's germline CDR1 is SGHAT and CDR2 FQNNGV. V was shortened by 4 bases and J by 5 bases, with 18 bases between the two germline ends.

The chain is built from TRBV4-1 and TRBJ2-3, with 9 bases aligning to TRBD1. CDR1 MGHRA and CDR2 YSYEKL come from the germline V gene. The CDR3 length is 17 residues. V trimming: 0 bases; J trimming: 2 bases; junction bases outside the gene matches: 6. The CDR3 nucleotides read TGCGCCAGCAGCCAAGAAAGGACAGGGGCCATCACAGATACGCAGTATTTT. Residues: CASSQERTGAITDTQYF.

This sequence joins TRBV11-2 and TRBJ2-7; the match to TRBD1 covers 9 bases. Germline CDR1 SGHAT, CDR2 FQNNGV. The CDR3 spans 15 residues. V lost 5 bases and J lost 2; bases outside the gene matches: 7. In DNA, the CDR3 is TGTGCCAGCAGCCGGACAGGGGCGGCTCCCTACGAGCAGTACTTC. Protein product: CASSRTGAAPYEQYF.

V usage is TRBV27 and J usage is TRBJ2-7; TRBD1 matches at 7 bases. The CDR3 totals 16 residues. V lost 4 bases and J lost 5; bases outside the gene matches: 14. Per the germline V gene, CDR1 is MNHEY and CDR2 is SMNVEV (reference sequence). The CDR3 spells CASSSTSTGKRNEQYF. For the CDR3, the DNA is TGTGCCAGCAGTTCGACCTCGACAGGGAAGAGGAACGAGCAGTACTTC.

The V and J genes are TRBV4-1 and TRBJ1-1; tentatively, D is TRBD1 (6 bases). Germline lookup yields CDR1 MGHRA and CDR2 YSYEKL. The CDR3 consists of 17 residues. V lost 4 bases, J lost 3 bases, and 21 bases lay in between. CDR3 in amino acids: CASSLRAGARVDTEAFF. DNA for the CDR3: TGCGCCAGCAGCCTCCGAGCAGGGGCGCGGGTCGACACTGAAGCTTTCTTT.

The chain links TRBV28 to TRBJ2-3, with 11 bases that match TRBD2. The junction had 14 bases not matched to a gene; V was cut back by 6 bases and J by 6 bases. Germline assignment: CDR1 MDHEN and CDR2 SYDVKM. This CDR3 comprises 17 residues. This CDR3 reads CASSSPQTSGIHDTQYF. The CDR3 coding sequence is TGTGCCAGCAGCTCCCCACAGACTAGCGGGATTCACGATACGCAGTATTTT.

This clone was recorded only once. The chain uses TRBV19 and TRBJ1-5; TRBD1 might be the D (6 bases). This CDR3 contains 16 residues. With 4 bases removed from V and 0 bases from J, the gap between germline ends came to 13 bases. CDR1 and CDR2 (germline): LNHDA, SQIVND (reference sequence). This CDR3 reads CASSNAQGYSNQPQHF. DNA for the CDR3: TGTGCCAGTAGTAACGCACAGGGTTATAGCAATCAGCCCCAGCATTTT. Using reference TRBV19 and TRBJ1-5 for the parts outside the CDR3, the full variable domain is DGGITQSPKYLFRKEGQNVTLSCEQNLNHDAMYWYRQDPGQGLRLIYYSQIVNDFQKGDIAEGYSVSREKKESFPLTVTSAQKNPTAFYLCASSNAQGYSNQPQHFGDGTRLSIL.

The genes are TRBV7-9 and TRBJ2-3; possibly TRBD1 for D (5 bases). The V gene lost 7 bases and the J gene lost 3 bases, with 11 bases spanning the gap. Per germline, CDR1 SEHNR and CDR2 FQNEAQ (reference sequence). The CDR3 loop spans 13 amino acids. The CDR3 region is CASMEGVTDTQYF. CDR3 in DNA: TGTGCCAGCATGGAAGGGGTGACAGATACGCAGTATTTT. Drawing the rest from reference TRBV7-9 and TRBJ2-3, the complete variable domain is DTGVSQNPRHKITKRGQNVTFRCDPISEHNRLYWYRQTLGQGPEFLTYFQNEAQLEKSRLLSDRFSAERPKGSFSTLEIQRTEQGDSAMYLCASMEGVTDTQYFGPGTRLTVL.

The V gene is TRBV13, the J gene TRBJ2-1, with 10 bases fitting TRBD2. V gave up 1 base and J gave up 6 bases; unmatched junction bases: 3. This CDR3 is built from 15 residues. Germline loops: CDR1 PRHDT, CDR2 FYEKMQ (reference sequence). The CDR3 protein is CASSLAAGGPNEQFF. In DNA, the CDR3 is TGTGCCAGCAGCTTAGCAGCGGGAGGGCCCAATGAGCAGTTCTTC.

V gene TRBV6-5 combines with J gene TRBJ2-3; 11 bases align to TRBD2. J gave up 4 bases and V 6 bases, and 6 bases lay outside the gene matches. There are 15 residues in the CDR3. CDR1 is MNHEY and CDR2 is SVGAGI in the germline V gene. As DNA, the CDR3 is TGTGCCAGCAGGACTAGCGGGGTTCGGGCAGATACGCAGTATTTT. The encoded protein is CASRTSGVRADTQYF.

The chain recombines TRBV29-1 with TRBJ1-2, with D possibly TRBD1 on 5 matching bases. Germline V lookup: CDR1 SQVTM, CDR2 ANQGSEA. Trimming took off 7 bases at V and 2 bases at J, with 14 bases between the two ends. The CDR3 sequence is 13 residues long. The CDR3 DNA reads as TGCAGCGCTGGGACTCAGGGAAACTATGGCTACACCTTC. Its protein product is CSAGTQGNYGYTF.

Only one count was recorded for this clone. CDR3 region: CASSEQGTAGYTF. For the CDR3, the DNA is TGTGCCAGCAGTGAACAGGGGACAGCCGGCTACACCTTC. The rearrangement links TRBV2 to TRBJ1-2; 7 bases align to TRBD1. J gave up 8 bases and V 2 bases, and 5 bases lay outside the gene matches. CDR1 is SNHLY, CDR2 FYNNEI, per germline. The length of the CDR3 is 13 residues.